This T cell receptor (beta chain) was recovered during a study of cytomegalovirus exposure and HLA in healthy donors. The PCR employed 60 Vbeta primers together with 13 Jbeta primers. The assay was immunoSEQ multiplex PCR, and TCRdb's table has in-frame clones only and misses some. In all, the sample yields over 200,000 clones. CDR3 size: 13 residues. Trimming removed 4 bases from V and 6 bases from J, with 12 bases in between. In germline, CDR1 is MNHEY, CDR2 SMNVEV (reference sequence). J is TRBJ1-1 and V is TRBV27; a weak D match, TRBD1 (6 bases). The source material was PBMCs. The source is a woman in her twenties or thirties in good health and CMV-seropositive. DNA of the CDR3: TGTGCCAGCAGTTGGGGGACATATTCTGAAGCTTTCTTT. Translating gives CASSWGTYSEAFF.